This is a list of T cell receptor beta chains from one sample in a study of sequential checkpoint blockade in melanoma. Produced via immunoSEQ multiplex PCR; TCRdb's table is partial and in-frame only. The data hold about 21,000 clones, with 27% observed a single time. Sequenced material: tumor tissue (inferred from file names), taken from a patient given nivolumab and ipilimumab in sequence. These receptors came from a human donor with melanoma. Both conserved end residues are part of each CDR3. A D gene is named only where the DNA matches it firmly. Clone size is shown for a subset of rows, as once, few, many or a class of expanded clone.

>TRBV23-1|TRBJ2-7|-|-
CASSLGAAYEQYF
TGCGCCAGCAGCCTCGGTGCCGCCTACGAGCAGTACTTC
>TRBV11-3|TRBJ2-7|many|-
CASSLLPAEPYEQYF
TGTGCCAGCAGCTTGTTACCGGCAGAACCCTACGAGCAGTACTTC
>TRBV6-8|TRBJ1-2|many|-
CASSYTLVFGDQDYGYTF
TGTGCCAGCAGTTACACACTAGTTTTCGGGGATCAAGACTATGGCTACACCTTC
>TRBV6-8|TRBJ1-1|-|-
CASRDRNMNTEAFF
TGTGCCAGCAGAGACAGGAATATGAACACTGAAGCTTTCTTT
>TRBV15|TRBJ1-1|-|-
CATSRGGPDTEAFF
TGTGCCACCAGCAGAGGGGGGCCAGACACTGAAGCTTTCTTT
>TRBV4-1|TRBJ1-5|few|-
CASSLEVGQPQHF
TGCGCCAGCAGCTTGGAGGTCGGTCAGCCCCAGCATTTT
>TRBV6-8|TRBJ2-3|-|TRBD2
CASSATSGKDTQYF
TGTGCCAGCAGTGCTACTAGCGGGAAAGATACGCAGTATTTT
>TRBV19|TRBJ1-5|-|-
CASSMGLYSNQPQHF
TGTGCCAGTAGTATGGGTCTTTATAGCAATCAGCCCCAGCATTTT
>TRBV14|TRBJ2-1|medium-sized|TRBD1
CASSQTGAGNEQFF
TGTGCCAGCAGCCAGACAGGGGCCGGCAATGAGCAGTTCTTC
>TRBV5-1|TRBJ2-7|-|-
CASSLSQGPYEQYF
TGCGCCAGCAGCTTGTCCCAGGGACCCTACGAGCAGTACTTC
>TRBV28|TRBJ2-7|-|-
CALSGGRAYEQYF
TGTGCCCTCTCGGGCGGTCGAGCCTACGAGCAGTACTTC